These 7 T cell receptor beta chains were sequenced from one sample in a study of blood T cell repertoires in COVID-19. Only in-frame clones appear in the TCRdb table, and some are missing; sequencing was by immunoSEQ multiplex PCR. The sample records 77,000 or so clones, around 83% being singletons. The material sequenced was peripheral blood. The receptors here all came from a man aged 25-45 years with COVID-19, enrolled during active disease.

The chain joins TRBV5-1 to TRBJ2-1; D ambiguous. Germline assignment: CDR1 SGHRS and CDR2 YFSETQ. Trimming removed 4 bases at V and 0 bases at J, with 20 bases between. This CDR3 has 18 amino acids. CDR3 protein: CASSSHALRESSYNEQFF. For the CDR3, the DNA is TGCGCCAGCAGCAGCCACGCCCTTCGAGAGAGCTCCTACAATGAGCAGTTCTTC.

The CDR3 is CASSPRDRNTIYF. As DNA, the CDR3 is TGTGCCAGCTCACCACGAGACAGGAACACCATATATTTT. This chain connects TRBV18 to TRBJ1-3, with D possibly matching TRBD1 (6 bases). Looked up from germline, CDR1 is KGHSH and CDR2 is LQKENI. Trimming stripped 1 base from V and 7 bases from J, with 8 bases between. This CDR3 is built from 13 residues.

The V and J genes are TRBV25-1 and TRBJ2-7, with TRBD2 matching over 12 bases. CDR3 size: 16 residues. J was trimmed by 5 bases and V by 1 base; bases with no gene match: 6. Germline CDR1 is MGHDK and CDR2 is SYGVNS. In nucleotides, the CDR3 is TGTGCCAGCAGTGAATCCACCTGGACTAGCGGGAACGAGCAGTACTTC. Translating it yields CASSESTWTSGNEQYF.

V usage is TRBV7-9 and J usage is TRBJ2-1; possible D gene TRBD2, 6 bases. The CDR3 extends over 15 amino acids. V lost 5 bases and J lost 7, with 18 bases in between. Germline CDR1 reads SEHNR; CDR2 reads FQNEAQ (reference sequence). The chain's CDR3 is CASSPKTRLGNEQFF. As DNA, the CDR3 is TGTGCCAGCAGCCCGAAGACTAGATTGGGTAATGAGCAGTTCTTC.

This rearrangement joins TRBV24-1 to TRBJ2-5; 8 bases agree with TRBD2. CDR1 and CDR2 from the germline V gene are KGHDR and SFDVKD. The J segment lost 4 bases and the V segment lost 4 bases, leaving 7 bases of the junction unmatched. The CDR3 totals 15 residues. This CDR3 reads CATSDPGLAGETQYF. The CDR3 coding sequence is TGTGCCACCAGTGACCCAGGGCTAGCGGGAGAGACCCAGTACTTC.

The chain uses TRBV15 and TRBJ2-3; D perhaps matches TRBD1 (5 bases). V gave up 1 base and J gave up 0 bases, with 11 bases separating them. The CDR3 sequence is 16 residues long. Germline assignment: CDR1 LNHNV and CDR2 YYDKDF (reference sequence). CDR3 in amino acids: CATSRVPTGSTDTQYF. The CDR3 region has the DNA TGTGCCACCAGCAGAGTTCCCACAGGTAGCACAGATACGCAGTATTTT.

This chain uses TRBV5-8 with TRBJ1-4; weak D call: TRBD1 (5 bases). CDR1 is SGHTS and CDR2 is YDEGEE in the germline V gene. The ends were cut back, 3 bases at V and 7 bases at J, with 19 bases in the middle. This CDR3 comprises 16 residues. This CDR3 is CASSSLDISDPEKLFF. The CDR3 bases are TGTGCCAGCAGCTCCCTGGACATCTCTGACCCTGAAAAACTGTTTTTT.